This T cell receptor beta chain was observed in a study of cytomegalovirus exposure and HLA in healthy donors. Across the whole study: Out of 150 million to 200 million T cells, an earlier analysis found some 120 million unique TCR beta sequences in total. Counted in an early data release were roughly 87 million unique TCRs from HLA-typed donors.

As for this clone: What it recognizes is unknown. The junction departs from germline at one end; a sequencing error may be responsible.

This CDR3 is 15 amino acids long. Germline V CDR1 and CDR2: SSHAT, FNYEAQ (reference sequence). Study outcomes and limitations: Common viral pathogens seemed to be connected with several of the most significant clusters, according to a later analysis.

Primers included in the PCR were 60 Vbeta and 13 Jbeta primers. Libraries were prepared by immunoSEQ multiplex PCR; TCRdb keeps only in-frame clonotypes and omits some of them. The sample lists under 150,000 clones, roughly two thirds occurring once. J is TRBJ2-1 and V is TRBV7-7; tentative D call: TRBD2 (6 bases). This TCR was sampled from a young man in good health and CMV-seropositive. The sample consisted of PBMCs. As DNA, the CDR3 is TGTGCTAGCAGCACCTCTAGCGCCTCCTACAATGAGCAGTTCTTC. It translates to CASSTSSASYNEQFF. The whole variable domain, filled in from reference TRBV7-7 and TRBJ2-1, reads GAGVSQSPRYKVTKRGQDVTLRCDPISSHATLYWYQQALGQGPEFLTYFNYEAQPDKSGLPSDRFSAERPEGSISTLTIQRTEQRDSAMYRCASSTSSASYNEQFFGPGTRLTVL.